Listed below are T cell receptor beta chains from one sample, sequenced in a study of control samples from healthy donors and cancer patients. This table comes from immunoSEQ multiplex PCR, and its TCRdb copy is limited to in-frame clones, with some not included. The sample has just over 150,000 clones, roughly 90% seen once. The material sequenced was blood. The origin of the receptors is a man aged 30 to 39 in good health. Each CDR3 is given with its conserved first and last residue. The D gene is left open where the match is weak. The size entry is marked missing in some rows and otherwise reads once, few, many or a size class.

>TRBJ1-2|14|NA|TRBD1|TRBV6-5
CASTPRPAGGGYTF
TGTGCCAGCACCCCTCGCCCAGCAGGGGGCGGCTACACCTTC
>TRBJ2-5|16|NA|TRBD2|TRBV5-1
CASSRDYTYNQETQYF
TGCGCCAGCTCCCGGGACTACACGTACAACCAAGAGACCCAGTACTTC
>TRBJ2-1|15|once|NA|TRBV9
CASSVGATTYTEQFF
TGTGCCAGCAGCGTAGGGGCTACCACCTACACTGAGCAGTTCTTC
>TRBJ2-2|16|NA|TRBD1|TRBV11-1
CASSLTLTGGFGELFF
TGTGCCAGCAGCCTCACCCTCACAGGGGGCTTCGGGGAGCTGTTTTTT
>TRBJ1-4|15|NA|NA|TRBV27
CASSLSGSYGEKLFF
TGTGCCAGCAGTTTGTCTGGGTCCTATGGTGAAAAACTGTTTTTT
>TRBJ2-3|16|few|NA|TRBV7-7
CASSLGQGMGTDTQYF
TGTGCCAGCAGCTTAGGTCAGGGGATGGGCACAGATACGCAGTATTTT
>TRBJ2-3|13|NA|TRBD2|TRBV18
CASSPLAGDTQYF
TGTGCCAGCTCACCTTTAGCGGGGGATACGCAGTATTTT
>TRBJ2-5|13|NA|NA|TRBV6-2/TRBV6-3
CASSYGSGGTQYF
TGTGCCAGCAGTTACGGGTCAGGCGGGACCCAGTACTTC
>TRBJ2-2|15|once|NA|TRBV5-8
CASSLRRVGTGELFF
TGTGCCAGCAGCTTGCGGCGGGTGGGCACCGGGGAGCTGTTTTTT
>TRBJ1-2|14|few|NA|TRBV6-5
CAITRGDSNYGYTF
TGTGCCATCACAAGGGGGGACTCTAACTATGGCTACACCTTC
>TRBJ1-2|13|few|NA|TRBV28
CASSLSAFYGYTF
TGTGCCAGCAGTTTATCGGCGTTCTATGGCTACACCTTC